These T cell receptor beta chains were read from a single sample in a study of cytomegalovirus exposure and HLA in healthy donors. Here immunoSEQ multiplex PCR was the method, and the copy in TCRdb shows in-frame clones only, minus some. The sample lists around 140,000 clones, more than 7.5% seen once, with 1.5% to 2% in the top ten. Sequenced material: PBMCs. Every receptor here comes from a man in his fifties in good health and CMV-seronegative. The CDR3 runs from the conserved cysteine through the conserved F or W. The order of the fields is CDR3 DNA, CDR3 protein, V gene, D gene, clone size, J gene. D genes are given only for firm matches. Not every row has a clone size; where given, it reads once, few, many or a size class.

CDR3 DNA: TGCGCCAGCAGCGTCGAAAAGTCTACCTATGGCTACACCTTC
CDR3 protein: CASSVEKSTYGYTF
V gene: TRBV5-1
D gene: NA
clone size: NA
J gene: TRBJ1-2

CDR3 DNA: TGTGCCAGCAGCCCTAGCACCCCACAGGGTTCCTACGAGCAGTACTTC
CDR3 protein: CASSPSTPQGSYEQYF
V gene: TRBV7-6
D gene: NA
clone size: NA
J gene: TRBJ2-7

CDR3 DNA: TGTGCCAGCAGCTTAGTCGGGACTAGCGGGAGGGTCACAGATACGCAGTATTTT
CDR3 protein: CASSLVGTSGRVTDTQYF
V gene: TRBV7-8
D gene: TRBD2
clone size: NA
J gene: TRBJ2-3

CDR3 DNA: TGCGCCAGCAGCCCCGGCGGCGCCAGGCGGGGCGAGCAGTACTTC
CDR3 protein: CASSPGGARRGEQYF
V gene: TRBV4-1
D gene: NA
clone size: NA
J gene: TRBJ2-7

CDR3 DNA: TGTGCCAGCAGCTTGCCAGGGGACAGGAACACTGAAGCTTTCTTT
CDR3 protein: CASSLPGDRNTEAFF
V gene: TRBV5-4
D gene: TRBD1
clone size: NA
J gene: TRBJ1-1

CDR3 DNA: TGCGCCAGCAGCTTGGCCTTCACAGGGGCGAACACTGAAGCTTTCTTT
CDR3 protein: CASSLAFTGANTEAFF
V gene: TRBV5-1
D gene: TRBD1
clone size: few
J gene: TRBJ1-1

CDR3 DNA: TGTGCCAGCAGCTTACGAGCGGGAGGAAGCAATGAGCAGTTCTTC
CDR3 protein: CASSLRAGGSNEQFF
V gene: TRBV11-2
D gene: TRBD2
clone size: few
J gene: TRBJ2-1

CDR3 DNA: TGCGCCAGCTCCACCGGGACATTACACCAAGAGACCCAGTACTTC
CDR3 protein: CASSTGTLHQETQYF
V gene: TRBV5-1
D gene: NA
clone size: NA
J gene: TRBJ2-5

CDR3 DNA: TGTGCCACCAGCAGACCCGTCCGGGACAGGGGAATGAACACTGAAGCTTTCTTT
CDR3 protein: CATSRPVRDRGMNTEAFF
V gene: TRBV15
D gene: TRBD1
clone size: NA
J gene: TRBJ1-1

CDR3 DNA: TGTGCCATCAAAGGGGGCTATAATTCACCCCTCCACTTT
CDR3 protein: CAIKGGYNSPLHF
V gene: TRBV2
D gene: NA
clone size: NA
J gene: TRBJ1-6

CDR3 DNA: TGTGCCAGCAGTTTATCGCAGAATAACTATGGCTACACCTTC
CDR3 protein: CASSLSQNNYGYTF
V gene: TRBV28
D gene: NA
clone size: few
J gene: TRBJ1-2

CDR3 DNA: TGCGCCAGCAGCCCTAGCGGGGGCCCCTACGAGCAGTACTTC
CDR3 protein: CASSPSGGPYEQYF
V gene: TRBV10-1
D gene: TRBD2
clone size: few
J gene: TRBJ2-7

CDR3 DNA: TGTGCCAGCAGCTTGGGAGCGGGGGGACGCACAGATACGCAGTATTTT
CDR3 protein: CASSLGAGGRTDTQYF
V gene: TRBV5-6
D gene: TRBD2
clone size: few
J gene: TRBJ2-3

CDR3 DNA: TGTGCCAGCAGTTCCGGACAGTTCTCCTACGAGCAGTACTTC
CDR3 protein: CASSSGQFSYEQYF
V gene: TRBV27
D gene: NA
clone size: NA
J gene: TRBJ2-7

CDR3 DNA: TGTGCCAGCAGTGACCCGGGACAGGGGGACACCGGGGAGCTGTTTTTT
CDR3 protein: CASSDPGQGDTGELFF
V gene: TRBV25-1
D gene: TRBD1
clone size: many
J gene: TRBJ2-2

CDR3 DNA: TGTGCCAGCAGCGGGGGACTAGTGGGAGAGACCCAGTACTTC
CDR3 protein: CASSGGLVGETQYF
V gene: TRBV9
D gene: TRBD2
clone size: NA
J gene: TRBJ2-5

CDR3 DNA: TGCGCCAGCAGCCCCACACTAGCGGGTAACACAGATACGCAGTATTTT
CDR3 protein: CASSPTLAGNTDTQYF
V gene: TRBV5-1
D gene: TRBD2
clone size: NA
J gene: TRBJ2-3

CDR3 DNA: TGTGCCAGCAGTGAGCAGGTCAATCAGCCCCAGCATTTT
CDR3 protein: CASSEQVNQPQHF
V gene: TRBV6-4
D gene: NA
clone size: few
J gene: TRBJ1-5

CDR3 DNA: TGCAGCGTTACCACAATCAGGGCTAGCGGATACAATGAGCAGTTCTTC
CDR3 protein: CSVTTIRASGYNEQFF
V gene: TRBV29-1
D gene: TRBD2
clone size: few
J gene: TRBJ2-1

CDR3 DNA: TGCGCCAGCAGCACACAGAGTGACACTGAAGCTTTCTTT
CDR3 protein: CASSTQSDTEAFF
V gene: TRBV5-1
D gene: NA
clone size: few
J gene: TRBJ1-1

CDR3 DNA: TGTGCCAGCAGCCCCGCCCGGGTTAACACAGATACGCAGTATTTT
CDR3 protein: CASSPARVNTDTQYF
V gene: TRBV7-7
D gene: NA
clone size: NA
J gene: TRBJ2-3

CDR3 DNA: TGTGCCAGCAGCCAGACAGGGTGGCAAGAGACCCAGTACTTC
CDR3 protein: CASSQTGWQETQYF
V gene: TRBV2
D gene: TRBD1
clone size: few
J gene: TRBJ2-5

CDR3 DNA: TGTGCCAGCAGTGACCCTGGGGTACAGGGTGCCTACGAGCAGTACTTC
CDR3 protein: CASSDPGVQGAYEQYF
V gene: TRBV6-1
D gene: NA
clone size: NA
J gene: TRBJ2-7

CDR3 DNA: TGCGCCAGCAGCTTGAACCGGGAAGAGACCCAGTACTTC
CDR3 protein: CASSLNREETQYF
V gene: TRBV5-1
D gene: NA
clone size: NA
J gene: TRBJ2-5

CDR3 DNA: TGTGCCAGCAGCGCACAGGGGGCGAGAACTGAAGCTTTCTTT
CDR3 protein: CASSAQGARTEAFF
V gene: TRBV7-3
D gene: TRBD1
clone size: NA
J gene: TRBJ1-1

CDR3 DNA: TGTGCCAGCAGCCAAAACAGGGGTAGGCAAGAGACCCAGTACTTC
CDR3 protein: CASSQNRGRQETQYF
V gene: TRBV4-2
D gene: TRBD1
clone size: NA
J gene: TRBJ2-5